The clone carrying this T cell receptor beta chain showed up many times. Noted time point: sample taken at primary tumor resection. Unsorted whole RNA samples from tumor, nontumor lung or frozen PBMC were sequenced. The donor population consisted of roughly 70 patients with untreated, early-stage non-small cell lung cancer. The data were taken from a study of spatial heterogeneity in lung cancer. Across the study: In the raw reads, each unique TCR and UMI combination was present more than ten times on average.

V shed 2 bases and J shed 4 bases, with 14 bases lying between them. The CDR3 extends over 15 amino acids. Looked up from germline, CDR1 is SGHRS and CDR2 is YFSETQ. The study tagged each TCR cDNA molecule with a unique molecular identifier. From the 5' RACE reads, TCRdb called clonotypes with MiXCR, one entry per CDR3 protein. The sample consists of fewer than 20,000 distinct CDR3 sequences, over 15% of them appearing once. The chain employs TRBV5-1 and TRBJ2-3, with D perhaps TRBD2 (7 bases). The sample in question was PBMCs, obtained at surgery. The sequence was collected from a male donor with early-stage non-small cell lung cancer. CDR3 coding DNA: TGCGCCAGCAGCTTAGGGGGGGATGTCTCAGATACGCAGTATTTT. It specifies CASSLGGDVSDTQYF. The full variable domain, its missing parts supplied by reference TRBV5-1 and TRBJ2-3, is KAGVTQTPRYLIKTRGQQVTLSCSPISGHRSVSWYQQTPGQGLQFLFEYFSETQRNKGNFPGRFSGRQFSNSRSEMNVSTLELGDSALYLCASSLGGDVSDTQYFGPGTRLTVL.